This T cell receptor beta chain was obtained from a study of response to subunit inactivated influenza vaccine. TCRdb passed the RT-PCR reads through MiXCR, listing each CDR3 protein once. The top ten hold approximately 14% of the sample, which has 400,000 to 650,000 distinct CDR3 sequences, under 8.5% seen once. This CDR3 is 16 amino acids long. Between the trimmed V and J ends, which lost 4 bases and 4 bases, there was a span of 20 bases. Germline CDR1 SGHRS, CDR2 YFSETQ. This TCR came from a man between 45 and 75 years old who received an inactivated influenza vaccine. This material consisted of PBMCs from blood, taken less than 30 months after vaccination. The chain couples TRBV5-1 to TRBJ1-1, with a weak D call TRBD1 (6 bases). The CDR3 nucleotides are TGCGCCAGCAGCGTACAGGGAGAACAACACTTCACTGAAGCTTTCTTT. Protein: CASSVQGEQHFTEAFF.